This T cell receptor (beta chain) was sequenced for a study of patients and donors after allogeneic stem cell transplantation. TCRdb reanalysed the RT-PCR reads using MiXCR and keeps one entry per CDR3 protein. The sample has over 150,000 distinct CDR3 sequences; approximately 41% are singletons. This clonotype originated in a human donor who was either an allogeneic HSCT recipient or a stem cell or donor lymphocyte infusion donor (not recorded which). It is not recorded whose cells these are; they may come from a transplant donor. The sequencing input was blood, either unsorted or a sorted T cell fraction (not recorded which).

The CDR3 nucleotides are TGTGCCATCAGGCGCACAGGCGGGGATGAGCAGTTCTTC. Amino acid sequence: CAIRRTGGDEQFF. The chain combines TRBV10-3 with TRBJ2-1; weak D call: TRBD2 (6 bases). Looked up from germline, CDR1 is ENHRY and CDR2 is SYGVKD. The CDR3 covers 13 residues. The V gene lost 6 bases and the J gene lost 8 bases, with 14 bases spanning the gap.